This T cell receptor (beta chain) emerged from a study of siplizumab effects on memory and regulatory T cells. Whole-study results and caveats: The alloresponse seemed to draw substantially on naive T cells, which appeared more diverse than memory cells. Neither a naive nor a memory phenotype was assignable to roughly 80-95% of proliferating CD4+ or CD8+ clones.

CDR1 and CDR2 (germline): MNHEY, SMNVEV (reference sequence). There are 13 residues in the CDR3. V shed 2 bases and J shed 4 bases, with 6 bases lying between them. A remark on this clone: The antigen remains unidentified.

Per sample, about 10^5 TCR templates underwent assay. TCRdb's table, derived via immunoSEQ multiplex PCR, lists solely in-frame clones and lacks some. This table holds around 82,000 clones, 93% found once. This TCR was recovered from a human donor in good health. The chain joins TRBV27 to TRBJ1-5; no reliable D call. The specimen was CD8+ T cells sorted from blood. Written as DNA, the CDR3 is TGTGCCAGCAGTTTAGGGGTAAATCAGCCCCAGCATTTT. It specifies CASSLGVNQPQHF.